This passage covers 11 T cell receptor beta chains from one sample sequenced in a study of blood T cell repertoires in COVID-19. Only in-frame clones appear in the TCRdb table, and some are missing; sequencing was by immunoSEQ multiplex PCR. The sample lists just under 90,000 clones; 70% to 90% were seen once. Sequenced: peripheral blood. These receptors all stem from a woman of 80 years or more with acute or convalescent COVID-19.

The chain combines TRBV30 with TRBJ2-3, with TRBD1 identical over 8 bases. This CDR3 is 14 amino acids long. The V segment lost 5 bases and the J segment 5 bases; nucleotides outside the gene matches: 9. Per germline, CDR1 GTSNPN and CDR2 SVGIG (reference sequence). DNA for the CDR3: TGTGCCTGGGCGACAGGGGAAGGAGGAGATACGCAGTATTTT. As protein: CAWATGEGGDTQYF. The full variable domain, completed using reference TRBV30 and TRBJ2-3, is SQTIHQWPATLVQPVGSPLSLECTVEGTSNPNLYWYRQAAGRGLQLLFYSVGIGQISSEVPQNLSASRPQDRQFILSSKKLLLSDSGFYLCAWATGEGGDTQYFGPGTRLTVL.

The CDR3 DNA sequence: TGTGCCAGCAGCCTCGAGCGGGGGGGCCCCAATGAGCAGTTCTTC. Translating gives CASSLERGGPNEQFF. The chain uses TRBV4-2 and TRBJ2-1, with TRBD2 identical over 10 bases. V trimming: 4 bases; J trimming: 6 bases; junction bases outside the gene matches: 6. The CDR3 sequence is 15 residues long. CDR1 is LGHNA, CDR2 YNFKEQ, per germline.

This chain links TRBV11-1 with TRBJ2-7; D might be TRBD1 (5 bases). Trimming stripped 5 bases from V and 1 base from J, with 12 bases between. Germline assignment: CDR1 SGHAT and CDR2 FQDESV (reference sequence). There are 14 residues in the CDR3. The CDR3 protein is CASSIPDRSYEQYF. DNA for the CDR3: TGTGCCAGCAGCATCCCCGACAGATCCTACGAGCAGTACTTC.

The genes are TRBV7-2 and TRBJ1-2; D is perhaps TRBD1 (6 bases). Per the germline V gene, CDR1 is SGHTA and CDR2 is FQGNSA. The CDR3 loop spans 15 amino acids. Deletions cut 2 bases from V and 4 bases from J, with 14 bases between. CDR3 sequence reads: CASSLSSDRGYGYTF. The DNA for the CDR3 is TGTGCCAGCAGCTTATCCTCGGACAGAGGCTATGGCTACACCTTC.

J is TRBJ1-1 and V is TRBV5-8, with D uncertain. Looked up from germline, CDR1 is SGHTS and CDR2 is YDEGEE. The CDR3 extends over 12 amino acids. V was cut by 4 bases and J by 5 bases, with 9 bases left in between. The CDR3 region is CASSPFGTEAFF. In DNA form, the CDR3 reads TGTGCCAGCAGCCCCTTCGGGACTGAAGCTTTCTTT.

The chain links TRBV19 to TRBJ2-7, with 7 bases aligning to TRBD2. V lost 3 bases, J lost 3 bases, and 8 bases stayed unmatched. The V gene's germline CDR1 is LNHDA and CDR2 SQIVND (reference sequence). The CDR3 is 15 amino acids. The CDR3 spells CASSMGTSDYYEQYF. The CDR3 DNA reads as TGTGCCAGTAGTATGGGAACTAGCGACTACTACGAGCAGTACTTC.

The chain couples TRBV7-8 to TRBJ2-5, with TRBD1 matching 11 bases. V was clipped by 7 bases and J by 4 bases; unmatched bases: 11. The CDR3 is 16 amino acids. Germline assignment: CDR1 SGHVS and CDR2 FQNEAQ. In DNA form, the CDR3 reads TGTGCCAGCACCCCAAGACGGACAGGGGGCCCAGAGACCCAGTACTTC. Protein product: CASTPRRTGGPETQYF.

The CDR3 is CASSPWRGPSGTGELFF. CDR3 DNA sequence: TGTGCCAGCAGCCCATGGCGGGGGCCCTCGGGCACCGGGGAGCTGTTTTTT. V and J are TRBV3-1 (or the pseudogene TRBV3-2) and TRBJ2-2; D perhaps matches TRBD2 (7 bases). V lost 4 bases and J 4 bases, leaving 19 bases between the germline ends. CDR1 and CDR2 (germline): LGHDT, YNNKEL (reference sequence). This CDR3 has 17 amino acids.

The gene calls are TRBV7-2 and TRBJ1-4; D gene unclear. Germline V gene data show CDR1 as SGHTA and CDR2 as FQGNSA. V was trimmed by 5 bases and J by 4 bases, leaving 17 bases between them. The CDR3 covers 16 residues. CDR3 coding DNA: TGTGCCAGCAGCCCGATAGATCGGGGTTATAATGAAAAACTGTTTTTT. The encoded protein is CASSPIDRGYNEKLFF.

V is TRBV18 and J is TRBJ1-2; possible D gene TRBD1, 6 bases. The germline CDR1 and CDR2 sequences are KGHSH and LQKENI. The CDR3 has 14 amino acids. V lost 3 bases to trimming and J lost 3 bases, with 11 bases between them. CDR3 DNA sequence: TGTGCCAGCTCACCTTCAGGGGCTGACTATGGCTACACCTTC. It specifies CASSPSGADYGYTF.

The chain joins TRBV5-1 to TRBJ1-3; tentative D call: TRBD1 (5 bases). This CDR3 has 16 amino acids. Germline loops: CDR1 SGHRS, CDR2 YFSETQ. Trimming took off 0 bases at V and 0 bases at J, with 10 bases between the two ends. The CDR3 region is CASSLGTNPSGNTIYF. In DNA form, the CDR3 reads TGCGCCAGCAGCTTGGGGACAAATCCCTCTGGAAACACCATATATTTT.